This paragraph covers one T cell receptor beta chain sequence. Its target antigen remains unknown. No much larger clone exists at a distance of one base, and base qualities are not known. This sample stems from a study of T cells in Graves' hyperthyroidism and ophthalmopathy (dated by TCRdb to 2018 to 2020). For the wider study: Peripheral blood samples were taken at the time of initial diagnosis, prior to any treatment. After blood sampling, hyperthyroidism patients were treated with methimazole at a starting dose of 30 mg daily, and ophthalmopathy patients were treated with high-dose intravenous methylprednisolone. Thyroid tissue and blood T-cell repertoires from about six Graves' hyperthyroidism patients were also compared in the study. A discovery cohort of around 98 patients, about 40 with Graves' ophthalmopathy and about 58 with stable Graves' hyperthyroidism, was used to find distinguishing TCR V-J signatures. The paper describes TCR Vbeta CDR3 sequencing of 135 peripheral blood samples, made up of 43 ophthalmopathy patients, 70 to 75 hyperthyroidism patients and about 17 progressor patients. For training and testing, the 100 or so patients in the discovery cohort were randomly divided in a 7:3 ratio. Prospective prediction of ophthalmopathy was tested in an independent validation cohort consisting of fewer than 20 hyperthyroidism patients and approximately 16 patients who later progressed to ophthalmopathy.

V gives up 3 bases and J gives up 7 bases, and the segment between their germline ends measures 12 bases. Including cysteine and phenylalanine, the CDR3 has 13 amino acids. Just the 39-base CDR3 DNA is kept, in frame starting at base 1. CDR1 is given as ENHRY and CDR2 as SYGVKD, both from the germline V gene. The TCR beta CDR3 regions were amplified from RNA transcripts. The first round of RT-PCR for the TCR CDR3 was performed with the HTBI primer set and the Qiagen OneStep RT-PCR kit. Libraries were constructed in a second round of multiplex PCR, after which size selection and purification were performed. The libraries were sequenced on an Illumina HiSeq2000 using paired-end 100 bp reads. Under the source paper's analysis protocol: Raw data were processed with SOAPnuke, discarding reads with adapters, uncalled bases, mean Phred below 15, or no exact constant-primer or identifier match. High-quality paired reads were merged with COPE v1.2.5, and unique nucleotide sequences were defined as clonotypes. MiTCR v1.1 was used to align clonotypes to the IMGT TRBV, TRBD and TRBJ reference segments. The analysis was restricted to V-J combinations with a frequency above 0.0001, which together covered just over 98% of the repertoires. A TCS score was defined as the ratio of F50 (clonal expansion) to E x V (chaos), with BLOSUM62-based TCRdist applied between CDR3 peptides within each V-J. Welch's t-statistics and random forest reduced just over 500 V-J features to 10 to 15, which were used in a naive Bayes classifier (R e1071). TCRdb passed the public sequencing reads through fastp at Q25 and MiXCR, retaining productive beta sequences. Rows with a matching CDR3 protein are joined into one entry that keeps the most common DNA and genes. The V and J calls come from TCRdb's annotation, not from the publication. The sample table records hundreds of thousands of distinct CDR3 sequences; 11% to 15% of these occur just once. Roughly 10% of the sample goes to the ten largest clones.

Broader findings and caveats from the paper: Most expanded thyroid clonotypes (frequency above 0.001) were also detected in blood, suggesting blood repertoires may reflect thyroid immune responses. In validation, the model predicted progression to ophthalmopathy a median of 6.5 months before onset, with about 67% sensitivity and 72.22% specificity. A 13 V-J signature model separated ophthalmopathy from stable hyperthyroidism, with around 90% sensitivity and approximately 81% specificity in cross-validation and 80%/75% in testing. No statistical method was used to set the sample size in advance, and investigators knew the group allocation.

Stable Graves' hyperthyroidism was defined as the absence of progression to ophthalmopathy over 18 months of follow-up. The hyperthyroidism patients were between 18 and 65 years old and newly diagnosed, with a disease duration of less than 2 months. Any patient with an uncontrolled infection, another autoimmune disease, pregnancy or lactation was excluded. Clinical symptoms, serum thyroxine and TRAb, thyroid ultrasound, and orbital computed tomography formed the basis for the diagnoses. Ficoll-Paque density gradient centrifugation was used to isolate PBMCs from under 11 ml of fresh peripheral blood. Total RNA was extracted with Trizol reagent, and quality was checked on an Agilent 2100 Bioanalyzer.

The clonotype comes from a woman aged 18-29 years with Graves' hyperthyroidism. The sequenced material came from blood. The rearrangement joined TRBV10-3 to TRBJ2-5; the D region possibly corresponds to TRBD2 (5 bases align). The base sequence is TGTGCCATCAGTGATCGGCTAGAGGGGACCCAGTACTTC. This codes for CAISDRLEGTQYF.